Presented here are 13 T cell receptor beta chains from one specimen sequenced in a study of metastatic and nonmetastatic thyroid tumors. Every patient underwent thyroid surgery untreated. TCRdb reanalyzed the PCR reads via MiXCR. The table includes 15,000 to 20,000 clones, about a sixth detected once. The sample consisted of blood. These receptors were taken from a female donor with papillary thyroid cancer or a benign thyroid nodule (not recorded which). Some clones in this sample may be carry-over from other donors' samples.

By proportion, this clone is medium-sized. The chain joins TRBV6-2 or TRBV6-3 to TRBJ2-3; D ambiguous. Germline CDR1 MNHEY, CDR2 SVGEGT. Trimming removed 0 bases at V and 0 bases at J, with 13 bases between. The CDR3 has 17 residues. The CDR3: CASSYSMTVPSTDTQYF. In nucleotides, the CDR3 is TGTGCCAGCAGTTACTCGATGACTGTCCCTAGCACAGATACGCAGTATTTT.

CDR3: CASSLIADYGYTF. DNA of the CDR3: TGTGCCAGCAGCTTAATAGCGGACTATGGCTACACCTTC. The chain combines TRBV5-4 with TRBJ1-2; D is undetermined. Germline CDR1 SGHNT, CDR2 YYREEE (reference sequence). Trimming took 2 bases from V and 3 from J, leaving 8 bases between them. The length of the CDR3 is 13 residues.

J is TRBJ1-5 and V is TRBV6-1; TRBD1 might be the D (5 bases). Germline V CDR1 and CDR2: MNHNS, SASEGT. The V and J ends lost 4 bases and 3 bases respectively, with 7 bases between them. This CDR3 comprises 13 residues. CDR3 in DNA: TGTGCCAGCAGTGCAGGGCCCAATCAGCCCCAGCATTTT. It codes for CASSAGPNQPQHF.

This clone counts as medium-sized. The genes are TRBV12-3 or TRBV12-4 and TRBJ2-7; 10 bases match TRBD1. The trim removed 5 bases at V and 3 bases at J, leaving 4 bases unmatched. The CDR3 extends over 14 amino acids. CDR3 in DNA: TGTGCCAGCAGTCTATGGGACAGGGGCTACGAGCAGTACTTC. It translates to CASSLWDRGYEQYF.

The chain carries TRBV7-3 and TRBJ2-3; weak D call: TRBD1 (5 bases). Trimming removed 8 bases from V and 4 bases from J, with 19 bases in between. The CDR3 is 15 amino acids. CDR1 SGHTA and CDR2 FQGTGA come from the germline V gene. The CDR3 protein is CASSVAGSVSDTQYF. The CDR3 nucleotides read TGTGCCAGCTCCGTGGCAGGGTCGGTATCAGATACGCAGTATTTT.

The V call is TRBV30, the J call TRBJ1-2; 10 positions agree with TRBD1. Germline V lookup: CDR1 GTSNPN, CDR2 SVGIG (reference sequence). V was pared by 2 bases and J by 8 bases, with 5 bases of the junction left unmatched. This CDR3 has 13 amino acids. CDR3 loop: CAWSRDRGLGYTF. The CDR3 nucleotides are TGTGCCTGGAGTCGAGACAGGGGGCTGGGCTACACCTTC.

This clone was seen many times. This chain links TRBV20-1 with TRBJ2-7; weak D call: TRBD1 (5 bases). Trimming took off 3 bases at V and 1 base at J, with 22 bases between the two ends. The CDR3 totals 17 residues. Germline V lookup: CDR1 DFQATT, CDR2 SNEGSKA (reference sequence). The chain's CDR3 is CSASDPRQGIGSYEQYF. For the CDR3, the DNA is TGCAGTGCTAGCGACCCCCGGCAGGGAATAGGATCCTACGAGCAGTACTTC.

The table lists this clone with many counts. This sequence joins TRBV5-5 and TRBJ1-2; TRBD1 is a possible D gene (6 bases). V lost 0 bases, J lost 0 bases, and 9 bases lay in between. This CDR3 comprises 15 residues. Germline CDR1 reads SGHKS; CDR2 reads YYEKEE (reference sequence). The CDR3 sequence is CASSLARGANYGYTF. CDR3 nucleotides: TGTGCCAGCAGCTTGGCCAGGGGAGCTAACTATGGCTACACCTTC. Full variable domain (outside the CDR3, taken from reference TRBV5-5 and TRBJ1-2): DAGVTQSPTHLIKTRGQQVTLRCSPISGHKSVSWYQQVLGQGPQFIFQYYEKEERGRGNFPDRFSARQFPNYSSELNVNALLLGDSALYLCASSLARGANYGYTFGSGTRLTVV.

CDR3: CASGLSLGAFTYNEQFF. DNA of the CDR3: TGTGCTAGTGGTTTGTCACTGGGGGCATTCACCTACAATGAGCAGTTCTTC. V gene TRBV12-5 combines with J gene TRBJ2-1, with D possibly being TRBD1 (6 bases). The germline gives CDR1 LGHNT, CDR2 FRNRAP. The V gene lost 2 bases and the J gene lost 2 bases, with 16 bases spanning the gap. The CDR3 is made up of 17 amino acids.

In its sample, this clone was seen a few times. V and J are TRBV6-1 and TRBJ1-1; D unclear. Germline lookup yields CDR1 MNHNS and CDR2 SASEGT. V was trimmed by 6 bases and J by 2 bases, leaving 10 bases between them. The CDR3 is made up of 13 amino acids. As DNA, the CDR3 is TGTGCCAGCAGCCCCGGGGTAAACACTGAAGCTTTCTTT. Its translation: CASSPGVNTEAFF.

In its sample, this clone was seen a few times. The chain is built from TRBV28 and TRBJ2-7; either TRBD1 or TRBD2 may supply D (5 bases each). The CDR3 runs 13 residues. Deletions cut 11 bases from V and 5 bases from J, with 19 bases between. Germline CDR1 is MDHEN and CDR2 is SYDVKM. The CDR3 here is CALKGTAAHEQYF. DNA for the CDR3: TGTGCCTTAAAGGGGACCGCGGCCCACGAGCAGTACTTC. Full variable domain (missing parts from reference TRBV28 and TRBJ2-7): DVKVTQSSRYLVKRTGEKVFLECVQDMDHENMFWYRQDPGLGLRLIYFSYDVKMKEKGDIPEGYSVSREKKERFSLILESASTNQTSMYLCALKGTAAHEQYFGPGTRLTVT.

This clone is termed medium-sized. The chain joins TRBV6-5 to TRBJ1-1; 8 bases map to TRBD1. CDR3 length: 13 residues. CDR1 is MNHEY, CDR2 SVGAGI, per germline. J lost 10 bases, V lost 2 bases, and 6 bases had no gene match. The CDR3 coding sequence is TGTGCCAGCAGTTACCTCAGGGGGCGCCTAGCTTTCTTT. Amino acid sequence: CASSYLRGRLAFF.

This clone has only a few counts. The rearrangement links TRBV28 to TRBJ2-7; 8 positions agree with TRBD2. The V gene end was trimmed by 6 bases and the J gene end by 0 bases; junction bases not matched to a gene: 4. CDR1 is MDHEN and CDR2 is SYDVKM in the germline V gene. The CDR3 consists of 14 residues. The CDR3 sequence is CASSLGLASYEQYF. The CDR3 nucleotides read TGTGCCAGCAGCCTCGGACTAGCCTCCTACGAGCAGTACTTC.